A single sample gave rise to the 27 T cell receptor beta chains below, sequenced in a study of cytomegalovirus exposure and HLA in healthy donors. Primers for the PCR totalled 60 Vbeta and 13 Jbeta. Data came from immunoSEQ multiplex PCR; TCRdb stores just in-frame clones and leaves some out. The data show some 140,000 clones, roughly 78% seen once. Sequencing input: PBMCs. Every receptor here comes from a man aged 35 to 55 in good health and CMV-seropositive.

The chain carries TRBV5-1 and TRBJ2-7; 8 bases align to TRBD1. Trimming took 0 bases from V and 5 from J; bases not matched to a gene: 4. This CDR3 region has 14 residues. Germline CDR1 and CDR2: SGHRS and YFSETQ. CDR3 sequence: CASSLGQTGDEQYF. The CDR3 bases are TGCGCCAGCAGCTTGGGACAGACAGGGGACGAGCAGTACTTC.

A few counts support this clone. The chain has TRBV27 and TRBJ1-2, with 7 bases fitting TRBD1. The germline CDR1 and CDR2 sequences are MNHEY and SMNVEV (reference sequence). Germline trimming cut 5 bases from V and 4 bases from J; bases unmatched to any gene: 7. This CDR3 has 14 amino acids. The CDR3 protein is CASSRTRDSYGYTF. The CDR3 nucleotides are TGTGCCAGCAGTCGTACCCGGGACAGCTATGGCTACACCTTC.

The chain has TRBV5-1 and TRBJ1-1, with unresolved D. Germline CDR1 SGHRS, CDR2 YFSETQ. V was shortened by 3 bases and J by 1 base, with 7 bases between the two germline ends. The CDR3 runs 13 residues. The CDR3 DNA reads as TGCGCCAGCAGCTCCCAATCGAACACTGAAGCTTTCTTT. Protein: CASSSQSNTEAFF.

This chain joins TRBV6-6 and TRBJ1-4; 7 nucleotides agree with TRBD1. There are 16 residues in the CDR3. Germline V gives CDR1 MNHNY, CDR2 SVGAGI (reference sequence). After removal of 6 bases from V and 8 bases from J, the junction contained 15 bases not matched to a gene. For the CDR3, the DNA is TGTGCCAGCAGGCGAGGGACAGCCCAGGTGGGGGAAAAACTGTTTTTT. It encodes CASRRGTAQVGEKLFF.

This chain links TRBV6-1 with TRBJ2-7, with TRBD2 matching 7 bases. The CDR3 loop spans 14 amino acids. The germline gives CDR1 MNHNS, CDR2 SASEGT. V was clipped by 2 bases and J by 4 bases; unmatched bases: 5. In DNA, the CDR3 is TGTGCCAGCAGTGAATTGCGGGAGCCATACGAGCAGTACTTC. Protein product: CASSELREPYEQYF.

This clone came up once. The CDR3 nucleotides read TGTGCCAGCAGTTTATTGGGACAGGGGGCAATCTCGTCCTACAATGAGCAGTTCTTC. The encoded protein is CASSLLGQGAISSYNEQFF. The chain combines TRBV28 with TRBJ2-1; TRBD1 agrees at 12 bases. CDR1 and CDR2 (germline): MDHEN, SYDVKM. The ends lost 1 base at V and 1 base at J; junction bases unmatched: 8. CDR3 length equals 19 residues.

This clone occurred once. This chain connects TRBV5-4 to TRBJ1-1; no reliable D call. The CDR3 extends over 14 amino acids. Germline V gives CDR1 SGHNT, CDR2 YYREEE (reference sequence). Trimming cost V 4 bases and J 2 bases, with 12 bases left between them. The CDR3 DNA sequence: TGTGCCAGCAGCGTACAAGCGAGTAACACTGAAGCTTTCTTT. Translated: CASSVQASNTEAFF.

The chain couples TRBV30 to TRBJ1-1; TRBD1 matches 7 bases. From germline, CDR1 is GTSNPN and CDR2 SVGIG (reference sequence). CDR3 size: 14 residues. V shed 4 bases and J 5 bases; nucleotides not matched to a gene: 10. The CDR3 sequence is CAWKIGGRRTEAFF. The CDR3 coding sequence is TGTGCCTGGAAAATAGGGGGCCGTCGGACTGAAGCTTTCTTT.

The chain couples TRBV4-2 to TRBJ2-7; tentatively, D is TRBD2 (5 bases). The germline V gene has CDR1 LGHNA and CDR2 YNFKEQ. V was pared by 1 base and J by 4 bases, with 23 bases between. The CDR3 loop spans 18 amino acids. In DNA, the CDR3 is TGTGCCAGCAGCCAAGCGGCCTATTCCGGGGTCACTCTGTACGAGCAGTACTTC. Its protein is CASSQAAYSGVTLYEQYF.

In this sample, this clone turned up once. The chain combines TRBV5-1 with TRBJ2-1; D remains ambiguous. The CDR3 sequence is 15 residues long. V was pared by 0 bases and J by 7 bases, with 14 bases between. In germline, CDR1 is SGHRS, CDR2 YFSETQ. Here the CDR3 DNA reads TGCGCCAGCAGCTTGGCGCTAGTCTATGAAAATGAGCAGTTCTTC. Protein product: CASSLALVYENEQFF.

The chain joins TRBV2 to TRBJ2-1, with 14 bases identical to TRBD2. Germline CDR1 and CDR2: SNHLY and FYNNEI. After removal of 6 bases from V and 10 bases from J, the junction contained 2 bases not matched to a gene. The length of the CDR3 is 13 residues. The CDR3 reads CASSGLAGGEQFF. The CDR3 nucleotides read TGTGCCAGCAGCGGACTAGCGGGAGGAGAGCAGTTCTTC.

The rearrangement joins TRBV7-9 to TRBJ2-2, with D possibly matching TRBD1 (5 bases). Germline V gene data show CDR1 as SEHNR and CDR2 as FQNEAQ (reference sequence). The CDR3 has 15 amino acids. Trimming took 1 base from V and 4 from J, leaving 10 bases between them. DNA of the CDR3: TGTGCCAGCAGCTTAGTAGACAGAATCACCGGGGAGCTGTTTTTT. This translates into CASSLVDRITGELFF. The full variable domain, in which reference TRBV7-9 and TRBJ2-2 provide the parts outside the CDR3, is DTGVSQNPRHKITKRGQNVTFRCDPISEHNRLYWYRQTLGQGPEFLTYFQNEAQLEKSRLLSDRFSAERPKGSFSTLEIQRTEQGDSAMYLCASSLVDRITGELFFGEGSRLTVL.

CDR3 in DNA: TGTGCCAGCAGCTCCCAGCGTGGGGGGACTGGATACAATGAGCAGTTCTTC. Its protein product is CASSSQRGGTGYNEQFF. The chain joins TRBV5-4 to TRBJ2-1; D may be TRBD2 (6 bases). In germline, CDR1 is SGHNT, CDR2 YYREEE (reference sequence). Trimming removed 3 bases from V and 4 bases from J, with 20 bases in between. This CDR3 spans 17 amino acids.

CDR3 region: CASSLQGGDHQPQHF. Here the CDR3 DNA reads TGTGCCAGCAGTTTACAGGGAGGGGACCATCAGCCCCAGCATTTT. The chain employs TRBV28 and TRBJ1-5; perhaps TRBD1 as D (5 bases). Per the germline V gene, CDR1 is MDHEN and CDR2 is SYDVKM. This CDR3 region has 15 residues. Trimming took off 2 bases at V and 5 bases at J, with 13 bases between the two ends.

The chain combines TRBV5-4 with TRBJ2-3; 7 bases are shared with TRBD1. J lost 3 bases, V lost 3 bases, and 1 base had no gene match. Germline V gene lookup returns CDR1 SGHNT and CDR2 YYREEE (reference sequence). The CDR3 has 13 amino acids. CDR3 bases: TGTGCCAGCAGCTCCAGGGGGACAGATACGCAGTATTTT. Its protein product is CASSSRGTDTQYF.

V usage is TRBV15 and J usage is TRBJ2-5, with D perhaps TRBD1 (6 bases). This CDR3 is 15 amino acids long. Germline V gene lookup returns CDR1 LNHNV and CDR2 YYDKDF (reference sequence). Trimming stripped 0 bases from V and 5 bases from J, with 13 bases between. This chain's CDR3 is CATSRDPGVGETQYF. Written as DNA, the CDR3 is TGTGCCACCAGCAGAGATCCAGGGGTCGGGGAGACCCAGTACTTC.

This chain connects TRBV19 to TRBJ2-3; tentatively, D is TRBD1 (8 bases). Per germline, CDR1 LNHDA and CDR2 SQIVND (reference sequence). The CDR3 loop spans 17 amino acids. Trimming removed 3 bases from V and 5 bases from J, with 21 bases in between. Here the CDR3 reads CASSMDRAGAGLDTQYF. The CDR3 DNA reads as TGTGCCAGTAGTATGGACAGGGCGGGAGCGGGACTAGATACGCAGTATTTT. Full variable domain (outside the CDR3, taken from reference TRBV19 and TRBJ2-3): DGGITQSPKYLFRKEGQNVTLSCEQNLNHDAMYWYRQDPGQGLRLIYYSQIVNDFQKGDIAEGYSVSREKKESFPLTVTSAQKNPTAFYLCASSMDRAGAGLDTQYFGPGTRLTVL.

This clone is a singleton in its sample. The V gene is TRBV5-4, the J gene TRBJ2-7, with TRBD2 matching over 7 bases. With V trimmed by 6 bases and J by 1 base, 4 bases remained unmatched. Looked up from germline, CDR1 is SGHNT and CDR2 is YYREEE (reference sequence). The CDR3 is 13 residues long. The CDR3 reads CASTGGVSYEQYF. The CDR3 DNA follows: TGTGCCAGCACGGGGGGAGTTTCCTACGAGCAGTACTTC.

A note on this clone: Sequence at one end of the junction differs from germline and may be a read error. The rearrangement joins TRBV6-4 to TRBJ2-2; D unresolved. CDR1 and CDR2 (germline): MRHNA, SNTAGT. The CDR3 extends over 15 amino acids. DNA of the CDR3: TGTGCCAGCAGTTACTCCCCCAGTTACACCGGGGAGCTGTTTTTT. Translation gives CASSYSPSYTGELFF.

The chain uses TRBV5-4 and TRBJ2-3; D gene ambiguous. Trimming removed 3 bases from V and 3 bases from J, with 8 bases in between. This CDR3 spans 13 amino acids. CDR1 SGHNT and CDR2 YYREEE come from the germline V gene (reference sequence). The CDR3 loop reads CASSYYGTDTQYF. CDR3 nucleotides: TGTGCCAGCAGCTACTATGGGACAGATACGCAGTATTTT.

CDR3 loop: CASSLSLNTEAFF. In DNA form, the CDR3 reads TGTGCCAGCAGCTTGAGCTTGAACACTGAAGCTTTCTTT. This chain uses TRBV5-5 with TRBJ1-1; no firm D call. Trimming took off 1 base at V and 0 bases at J, with 4 bases between the two ends. Germline V lookup: CDR1 SGHKS, CDR2 YYEKEE (reference sequence). This CDR3 region has 13 residues.

This clone came up once. The chain joins TRBV7-9 to TRBJ2-5; D uncertain. The germline V gene has CDR1 SEHNR and CDR2 FQNEAQ (reference sequence). Trimming removed 0 bases at V and 1 base at J, with 6 bases between. This CDR3 has 14 residues. CDR3 sequence reads: CASSLARSQETQYF. CDR3 bases: TGTGCCAGCAGCTTAGCGCGGAGCCAAGAGACCCAGTACTTC.

This clone was found once. The chain uses TRBV27 and TRBJ2-7; D uncertain. The CDR3 sequence is 14 residues long. V lost 0 bases and J lost 1, with 7 bases in between. The V gene's germline CDR1 is MNHEY and CDR2 SMNVEV (reference sequence). CDR3 amino acids: CASSLSPVSYEQYF. The DNA of the CDR3 is TGTGCCAGCAGTTTATCCCCAGTTTCCTACGAGCAGTACTTC.

CDR3 region: CATTPTGRLTEAFF. For the CDR3, the DNA is TGTGCCACCACCCCGACAGGGCGTCTCACTGAAGCTTTCTTT. The rearrangement links TRBV15 to TRBJ1-1, with TRBD1 identical over 7 bases. This CDR3 spans 14 amino acids. V trimming: 7 bases; J trimming: 4 bases; junction bases outside the gene matches: 9. Germline assignment: CDR1 LNHNV and CDR2 YYDKDF (reference sequence).

The chain carries TRBV4-2 and TRBJ2-7; D unclear. Trimming left V 1 base short and J 3 bases short, with 7 bases between. The length of the CDR3 is 13 residues. Germline CDR1 is LGHNA and CDR2 is YNFKEQ. CDR3 coding DNA: TGTGCCAGCAGCCAAGTGGCCAGCTACGAGCAGTACTTC. Its translation is CASSQVASYEQYF.

The chain has TRBV5-1 and TRBJ2-1, with 12 positions matching TRBD2. This CDR3 region has 15 residues. The junction had 5 bases not matched to a gene; V was cut back by 4 bases and J by 6 bases. Germline CDR1 SGHRS, CDR2 YFSETQ. The CDR3 loop reads CASSPTSGSSNEQFF. The DNA for the CDR3 is TGCGCCAGCAGCCCGACTAGCGGGAGTAGCAATGAGCAGTTCTTC.

Concerning this clone: The germline gene is not matched at one end of the junction; a read error may be the cause. This chain uses TRBV6-1 with TRBJ1-1; 8 bases line up with TRBD1. This CDR3 contains 14 residues. Germline V gene data show CDR1 as MNHNS and CDR2 as SASEGT. The DNA for the CDR3 is TGTGCCGGCAGTGGGGCCAGGGGGCGGACTGAAGCTTTCTTT. This sequence encodes CAGSGARGRTEAFF.